These 8 T cell receptor beta chains originate from one sample sequenced in a study of blood T cells in healthy people across ages. The authors ran a second PCR of 7 to 11 cycles using a sample-barcoded 5' primer and a J-beta primer mix. TCRdb called the 5' RACE reads again in MiXCR, with one record for every CDR3 protein. The repertoire holds around 1,000,000 distinct CDR3 sequences, with roughly 24% as singletons. This same sample was also taken into another study, of T cells of mothers and their children.

Sequences were obtained from blood. These receptors originate from a girl between 2 and 10 years old in good health.

The rearrangement links TRBV7-2 to TRBJ2-2, with D tentatively TRBD2 (6 bases). Trimming shortened V by 3 bases and J by 2 bases, and 13 bases separated the two germline ends. Germline V gene sequence: CDR1 SGHTA, CDR2 FQGNSA. CDR3 length: 16 amino acids. The CDR3 region has the DNA TGTGCCAGCAGCTTGGGGGGAACGCTAAACACCGGGGAGCTGTTTTTT. This encodes CASSLGGTLNTGELFF.

This clonotype occurred a few times. The rearrangement uses TRBV6-6 and TRBJ1-2; possibly TRBD1 for D (5 bases). This CDR3 has 16 residues. The V end lost 0 bases, the J end lost 2 bases, and 13 bases lay between the germline ends. Germline V gene data show CDR1 as MNHNY and CDR2 as SVGAGI (reference sequence). CDR3 sequence: CASSYSIKGPNYGYTF. Here the CDR3 DNA reads TGTGCCAGCAGTTACTCGATCAAGGGGCCCAACTATGGCTACACCTTC.

This clonotype was counted a few times. This sequence joins TRBV5-5 and TRBJ1-4, with 7 bases matching TRBD1. V dropped 5 bases and J dropped 7; count of bases not matched to a gene: 11. CDR1 and CDR2 from the germline V gene are SGHKS and YYEKEE (reference sequence). The CDR3 extends over 15 amino acids. CDR3 protein: CASSGGENRGEKLFF. The DNA for the CDR3 is TGTGCCAGCAGTGGGGGGGAGAACAGGGGTGAAAAACTGTTTTTT.

This clonotype has only a few counts. The rearrangement joins TRBV13 to TRBJ2-1, with D perhaps TRBD1 (5 bases). V was trimmed by 0 bases and J by 4 bases, leaving 13 bases between them. The length of the CDR3 is 16 residues. Germline V gene sequence: CDR1 PRHDT, CDR2 FYEKMQ (reference sequence). The CDR3 is CASSLGAQGRYNEQFF. For the CDR3, the DNA is TGTGCCAGCAGCTTAGGCGCTCAGGGAAGGTACAATGAGCAGTTCTTC.

This chain links TRBV28 with TRBJ2-1; 8 bases align to TRBD2. CDR1 MDHEN and CDR2 SYDVKM come from the germline V gene. The CDR3 runs to 15 residues. J lost 4 bases, V lost 7 bases, and 9 bases had no gene match. The CDR3 DNA sequence: TGTGCCAGCACCGGGGGGGACTTCCATTACAATGAGCAGTTCTTC. Its translation: CASTGGDFHYNEQFF.

The sample holds a few counts of this clonotype. This chain joins TRBV7-9 and TRBJ2-5; D is ambiguous. The CDR3 has 15 residues. Germline CDR1 SEHNR, CDR2 FQNEAQ (reference sequence). Trimming removed 1 base at V and 3 bases at J, with 12 bases between. The CDR3 DNA reads as TGTGCCAGCAGCTTAGATCGGCACCTGAAAGAGACCCAGTACTTC. It codes for CASSLDRHLKETQYF.

The V call is TRBV25-1, the J call TRBJ2-1, with D possibly being TRBD1 (5 bases). Germline V gene sequence: CDR1 MGHDK, CDR2 SYGVNS. The CDR3 length is 13 residues. The V and J ends lost 1 base and 6 bases respectively, with 7 bases between them. The CDR3 spells CASSEWTSNEQFF. In DNA form, the CDR3 reads TGTGCCAGCAGTGAATGGACATCCAATGAGCAGTTCTTC.

This clonotype has only a few counts. The gene calls are TRBV13 and TRBJ2-3; the D gene is possibly TRBD1 (5 bases). Germline V lookup: CDR1 PRHDT, CDR2 FYEKMQ (reference sequence). The CDR3 sequence is 19 residues long. V lost 10 bases and J 3 bases, leaving 32 bases between the germline ends. The CDR3 spells CATQGRRGPEPGVTDTQYF. The CDR3 DNA follows: TGTGCCACCCAAGGACGTAGGGGCCCGGAGCCTGGGGTAACAGATACGCAGTATTTT. Together with reference TRBV13 and TRBJ2-3, the CDR3 gives the full variable domain: AAGVIQSPRHLIKEKRETATLKCYPIPRHDTVYWYQQGPGQDPQFLISFYEKMQSDKGSIPDRFSAQQFSDYHSELNMSSLELGDSALYFCATQGRRGPEPGVTDTQYFGPGTRLTVL.